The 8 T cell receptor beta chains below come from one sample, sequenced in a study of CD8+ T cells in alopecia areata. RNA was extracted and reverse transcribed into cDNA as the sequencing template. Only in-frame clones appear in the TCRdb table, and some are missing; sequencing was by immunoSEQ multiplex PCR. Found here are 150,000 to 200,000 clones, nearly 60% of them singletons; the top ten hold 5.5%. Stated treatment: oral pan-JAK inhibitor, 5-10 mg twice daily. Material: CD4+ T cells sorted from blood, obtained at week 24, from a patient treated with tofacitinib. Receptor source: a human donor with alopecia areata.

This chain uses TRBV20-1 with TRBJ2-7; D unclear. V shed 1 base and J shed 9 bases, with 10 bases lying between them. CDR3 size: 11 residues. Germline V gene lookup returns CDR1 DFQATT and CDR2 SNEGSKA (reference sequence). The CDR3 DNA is TGCAGTGCTAGAGGGTCCAGTGGGCAGTACTTC. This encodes CSARGSSGQYF.

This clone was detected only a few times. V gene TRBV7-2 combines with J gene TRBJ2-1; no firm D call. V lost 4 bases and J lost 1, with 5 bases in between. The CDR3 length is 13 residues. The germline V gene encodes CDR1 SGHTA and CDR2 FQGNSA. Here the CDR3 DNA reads TGTGCCAGCAGCTCCGGATCCTACAATGAGCAGTTCTTC. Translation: CASSSGSYNEQFF.

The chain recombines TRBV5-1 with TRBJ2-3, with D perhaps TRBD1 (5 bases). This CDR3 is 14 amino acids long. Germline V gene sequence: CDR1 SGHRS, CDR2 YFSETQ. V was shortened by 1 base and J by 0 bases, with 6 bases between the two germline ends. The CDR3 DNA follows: TGCGCCAGCAGCTTGTGGGGCAGCACAGATACGCAGTATTTT. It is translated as CASSLWGSTDTQYF.

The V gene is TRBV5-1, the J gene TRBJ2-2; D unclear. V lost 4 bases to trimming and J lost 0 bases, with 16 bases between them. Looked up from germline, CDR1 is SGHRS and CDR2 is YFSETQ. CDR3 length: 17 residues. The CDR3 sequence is CASSPHQTQSNTGELFF. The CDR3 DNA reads TGCGCCAGCAGCCCGCACCAGACTCAATCGAACACCGGGGAGCTGTTTTTT. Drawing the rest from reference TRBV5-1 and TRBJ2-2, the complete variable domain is KAGVTQTPRYLIKTRGQQVTLSCSPISGHRSVSWYQQTPGQGLQFLFEYFSETQRNKGNFPGRFSGRQFSNSRSEMNVSTLELGDSALYLCASSPHQTQSNTGELFFGEGSRLTVL.

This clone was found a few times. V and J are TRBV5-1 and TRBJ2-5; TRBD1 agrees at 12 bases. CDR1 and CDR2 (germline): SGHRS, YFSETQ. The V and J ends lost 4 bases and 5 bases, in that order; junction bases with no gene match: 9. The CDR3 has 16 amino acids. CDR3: CASSPGTGGSGETQYF. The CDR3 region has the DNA TGCGCCAGCAGCCCGGGGACAGGGGGCAGCGGGGAGACCCAGTACTTC.

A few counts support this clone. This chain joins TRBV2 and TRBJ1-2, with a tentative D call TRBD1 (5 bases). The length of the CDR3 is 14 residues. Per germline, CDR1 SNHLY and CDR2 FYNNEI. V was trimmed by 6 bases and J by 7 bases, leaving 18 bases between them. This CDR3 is CASRPRQGSGGYTF. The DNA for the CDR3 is TGTGCCAGCAGGCCCCGGCAGGGATCCGGTGGCTACACCTTC.

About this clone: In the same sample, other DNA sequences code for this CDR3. This chain's CDR3 is CASSPSDSYGYTF. CDR3 in DNA: TGCGCCAGCAGCCCCTCGGACAGCTATGGCTACACCTTC. The V gene is TRBV5-1, the J gene TRBJ1-2, with D perhaps TRBD1 (6 bases). Trimming stripped 4 bases from V and 4 bases from J, with 11 bases between. In germline, CDR1 is SGHRS, CDR2 YFSETQ. The CDR3 is 13 amino acids.

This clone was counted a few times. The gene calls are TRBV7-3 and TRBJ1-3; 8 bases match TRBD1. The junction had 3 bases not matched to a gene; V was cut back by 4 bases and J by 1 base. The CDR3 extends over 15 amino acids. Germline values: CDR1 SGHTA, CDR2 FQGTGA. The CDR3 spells CASSSTGGSGNTIYF. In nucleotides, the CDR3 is TGTGCCAGCAGCTCCACAGGGGGTTCTGGAAACACCATATATTTT.